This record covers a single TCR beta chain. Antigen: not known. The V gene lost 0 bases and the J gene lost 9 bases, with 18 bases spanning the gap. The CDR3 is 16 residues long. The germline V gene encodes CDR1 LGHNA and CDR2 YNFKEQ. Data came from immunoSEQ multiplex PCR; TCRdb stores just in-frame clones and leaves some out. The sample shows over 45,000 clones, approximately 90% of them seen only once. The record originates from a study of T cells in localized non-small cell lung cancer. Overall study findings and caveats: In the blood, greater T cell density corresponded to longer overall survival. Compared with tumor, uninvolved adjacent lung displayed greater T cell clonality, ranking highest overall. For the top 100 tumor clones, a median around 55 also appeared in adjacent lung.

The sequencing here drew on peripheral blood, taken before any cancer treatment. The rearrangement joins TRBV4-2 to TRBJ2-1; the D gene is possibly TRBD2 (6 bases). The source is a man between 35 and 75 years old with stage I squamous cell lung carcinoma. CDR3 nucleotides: TGTGCCAGCAGCCAAGATCCGACAGACCGGGGGAGTGAGCAGTTCTTC. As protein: CASSQDPTDRGSEQFF.